These 24 T cell receptor beta chains share one sample of origin, sequenced in a study of control samples from healthy donors and cancer patients. Measured with immunoSEQ multiplex PCR; TCRdb has only the in-frame clones, and not every one. The sample carries 100,000 to 150,000 clones, 75% to 95% recorded once. Sequences were obtained from blood. The receptors come from a man aged 40-49 years in good health.

The V gene is TRBV10-2, the J gene TRBJ2-3, with D hard to call. The CDR3 extends over 13 amino acids. Between the trimmed V and J ends, which lost 3 bases and 0 bases, there was a span of 4 bases. Looked up from germline, CDR1 is WSHSY and CDR2 is SAAADI. CDR3 residues: CASSETSTDTQYF. CDR3 coding DNA: TGCGCCAGCAGTGAAACTAGCACAGATACGCAGTATTTT.

V and J are TRBV6-1 and TRBJ2-3, with TRBD1 matching 7 bases. Germline V gives CDR1 MNHNS, CDR2 SASEGT. J lost 5 bases, V lost 2 bases, and 10 bases had no gene match. This CDR3 spans 16 amino acids. As DNA, the CDR3 is TGTGCCAGCAGTGAAAGGGGGCTCGGCGGCGGAGATACGCAGTATTTT. It encodes CASSERGLGGGDTQYF.

The chain carries TRBV2 and TRBJ2-5, with 7 positions matching TRBD1. In germline, CDR1 is SNHLY, CDR2 FYNNEI. The CDR3 sequence is 16 residues long. V was clipped by 6 bases and J by 4 bases; unmatched bases: 14. The CDR3 nucleotides are TGTGCCAGCAGCGTAAGCCCTACAGGGGCGGTAGAGACCCAGTACTTC. It yields the protein CASSVSPTGAVETQYF.

J is TRBJ2-3 and V is TRBV9; 9 bases are a match to TRBD2. With V trimmed by 0 bases and J by 3 bases, 5 bases remained unmatched. Germline V CDR1 and CDR2: SGDLS, YYNGEE. The length of the CDR3 is 16 residues. The chain's CDR3 is CASSVEAGGRTDTQYF. The CDR3 DNA sequence: TGTGCCAGCAGCGTAGAAGCGGGGGGAAGGACAGATACGCAGTATTTT.

This clone showed up just a few times. Other DNA sequences in this sample translate to the same CDR3. V gene TRBV11-2 combines with J gene TRBJ1-2; D may be TRBD1 (5 bases). V gave up 3 bases and J gave up 8 bases, with 7 bases separating them. CDR1 is SGHAT and CDR2 is FQNNGV in the germline V gene. The CDR3 is made up of 11 amino acids. CDR3 protein: CASSFRGGYTF. As DNA, the CDR3 is TGTGCCAGCAGCTTTAGGGGCGGCTACACCTTC.

V and J are TRBV29-1 and TRBJ1-2; a weak D match, TRBD1 (6 bases). Germline V CDR1 and CDR2: SQVTM, ANQGSEA. CDR3 length: 15 residues. V was clipped by 5 bases and J by 4 bases, with 20 bases between them. For the CDR3, the DNA is TGCAGCGTTTCAGACGGACATACGGGGGCCTATGGCTACACCTTC. It codes for CSVSDGHTGAYGYTF.

The chain uses TRBV7-3 and TRBJ1-6; D unresolved. The CDR3 length is 12 residues. V was clipped by 5 bases and J by 11 bases, with 10 bases between them. The germline V gene encodes CDR1 SGHTA and CDR2 FQGTGA. Written as DNA, the CDR3 is TGTGCCAGCAGCCTCCGATTCACACCCCTCCACTTT. It codes for CASSLRFTPLHF.

V and J are TRBV9 and TRBJ2-7, with no clear D. Trimming shortened V by 0 bases and J by 2 bases, and 12 bases separated the two germline ends. The CDR3 length is 15 residues. Germline values: CDR1 SGDLS, CDR2 YYNGEE. CDR3 loop: CASSVGVGPTYEQYF. The CDR3 DNA sequence: TGTGCCAGCAGCGTAGGTGTGGGCCCAACCTACGAGCAGTACTTC.

V and J are TRBV4-1 and TRBJ2-1, with no clear D. The CDR3 totals 17 residues. Trimming stripped 3 bases from V and 7 bases from J, with 22 bases between. The germline CDR1 and CDR2 sequences are MGHRA and YSYEKL. CDR3 bases: TGCGCCAGCAGCCAGGAAGGGTCCCTTTCGCTGGAGAATGAGCAGTTCTTC. This gives the protein CASSQEGSLSLENEQFF.

This clone was observed a handful of times. Other DNA sequences within the sample encode an identical CDR3. V and J are TRBV7-3 and TRBJ2-2; the D gene is possibly TRBD1 (5 bases). Germline V lookup: CDR1 SGHTA, CDR2 FQGTGA. The CDR3 contains 11 residues. V lost 4 bases, J lost 8 bases, and 5 bases lay in between. CDR3 coding DNA: TGTGCCAGCAGCTCAGGGGGGGAGCTGTTTTTT. This gives the protein CASSSGGELFF.

The V gene is TRBV3-1 (or the pseudogene TRBV3-2), the J gene TRBJ1-1; tentatively, D is TRBD1 (5 bases). The V gene's germline CDR1 is LGHDT and CDR2 YNNKEL (reference sequence). Trimming removed 2 bases from V and 8 bases from J, with 9 bases in between. This CDR3 is built from 12 residues. CDR3 DNA: TGTGCCAGCAGCCAAAGGGGTCTCGAAGCTTTCTTT. Amino acid sequence: CASSQRGLEAFF.

The DNA for the CDR3 is TGTGCCAGCAGTTACGGGGTTACTAACTATGGCTACACCTTC. This sequence encodes CASSYGVTNYGYTF. The chain carries TRBV6-5 and TRBJ1-2, with D unclear. V lost 2 bases and J 0 bases, leaving 7 bases between the germline ends. Germline values: CDR1 MNHEY, CDR2 SVGAGI. The CDR3 contains 14 residues.

This clone occurred a few times. The chain links TRBV2 to TRBJ1-2, with D maybe TRBD1 (6 bases). The CDR3 sequence is 13 residues long. Between the trimmed V and J ends, which lost 11 bases and 7 bases, there was a span of 20 bases. Germline CDR1 is SNHLY and CDR2 is FYNNEI. DNA of the CDR3: TGTGCCGGAACTCTTCAGGGGATGGGTGGCTACACCTTC. Protein: CAGTLQGMGGYTF.

The chain uses TRBV7-9 and TRBJ2-1, with 7 positions matching TRBD1. The V segment lost 5 bases and the J segment 4 bases; nucleotides outside the gene matches: 2. The germline V gene encodes CDR1 SEHNR and CDR2 FQNEAQ (reference sequence). This CDR3 is built from 13 residues. In DNA form, the CDR3 reads TGTGCCAGCAGCCCGGGACAGTACAATGAGCAGTTCTTC. It codes for CASSPGQYNEQFF.

The V call is TRBV27, the J call TRBJ1-2; TRBD1 is a possible D gene (5 bases). The CDR3 totals 11 residues. V was shortened by 7 bases and J by 4 bases, with 7 bases between the two germline ends. Germline CDR1 and CDR2: MNHEY and SMNVEV (reference sequence). CDR3 protein: CASKQGYGYTF. CDR3 nucleotides: TGTGCCAGCAAGCAGGGCTATGGCTACACCTTC.

The chain joins TRBV6-6 to TRBJ1-1, with D hard to call. Per germline, CDR1 MNHNY and CDR2 SVGAGI (reference sequence). Trimming took 6 bases from V and 7 from J, leaving 12 bases between them. The CDR3 sequence is 12 residues long. The CDR3 here is CASSTGYNEAFF. CDR3 in DNA: TGTGCCAGCAGCACGGGGTACAATGAAGCTTTCTTT.

This clone was seen just once. This chain joins TRBV6-6 and TRBJ1-1; perhaps TRBD1 as D (6 bases). This CDR3 contains 15 residues. V was pared by 5 bases and J by 4 bases, with 17 bases between. Germline V gives CDR1 MNHNY, CDR2 SVGAGI (reference sequence). CDR3 DNA: TGTGCCAGCAGTGACCTAGGGGGGCGCCGCACTGAAGCTTTCTTT. Protein product: CASSDLGGRRTEAFF.

This chain links TRBV6-5 with TRBJ1-1; the D gene is possibly TRBD1 (6 bases). In germline, CDR1 is MNHEY, CDR2 SVGAGI. The CDR3 spans 15 residues. The germline V and J ends were trimmed by 5 bases and 3 bases, with 16 bases remaining between them. CDR3 sequence: CASSRQAPRDTEAFF. Here the CDR3 DNA reads TGTGCCAGCAGTCGACAGGCCCCTAGGGACACTGAAGCTTTCTTT.

V and J are TRBV3-1 (or the pseudogene TRBV3-2) and TRBJ2-7; 8 positions match TRBD1. CDR3 length: 14 amino acids. J was trimmed by 2 bases and V by 2 bases; bases with no gene match: 2. Per the germline V gene, CDR1 is LGHDT and CDR2 is YNNKEL (reference sequence). The CDR3 spells CASSQRTGTYEQYF. The CDR3 nucleotides read TGTGCCAGCAGCCAACGGACAGGGACCTACGAGCAGTACTTC.

A single count supports this clone. The rearrangement uses TRBV4-2 and TRBJ1-4; D is perhaps TRBD1 (5 bases). The CDR3 runs 14 residues. V lost 5 bases and J lost 5, with 12 bases in between. Germline-derived CDR1 and CDR2 are LGHNA and YNFKEQ. The CDR3 nucleotides read TGTGCCAGCAGCTCCCCGGGACGGAATGAAAAACTGTTTTTT. Translation gives CASSSPGRNEKLFF.

This clone was found a few times. The chain couples TRBV6-5 to TRBJ2-1, with 10 bases identical to TRBD2. The V and J ends lost 6 bases and 9 bases, in that order; junction bases with no gene match: 11. Germline V lookup: CDR1 MNHEY, CDR2 SVGAGI. CDR3 length equals 15 residues. The CDR3 is CASRPQRGGFLEQFF. The DNA for the CDR3 is TGTGCCAGCAGGCCGCAGCGGGGGGGTTTCCTTGAGCAGTTCTTC.

This chain joins TRBV6-1 and TRBJ1-4; 8 bases align to TRBD1. The V gene end was trimmed by 2 bases and the J gene end by 8 bases; junction bases not matched to a gene: 7. Looked up from germline, CDR1 is MNHNS and CDR2 is SASEGT. The CDR3 runs 15 residues. CDR3 residues: CASSEIYRGNEKLFF. Here the CDR3 DNA reads TGTGCCAGCAGTGAAATTTACAGGGGGAACGAAAAACTGTTTTTT.

The rearrangement links TRBV10-3 to TRBJ1-1; D not resolved. Germline V lookup: CDR1 ENHRY, CDR2 SYGVKD. The CDR3 sequence is 14 residues long. V was cut by 4 bases and J by 6 bases, with 15 bases left in between. The DNA for the CDR3 is TGTGCCATCAGTGCCCTCGACGGGGTAGCTGAAGCTTTCTTT. Protein sequence: CAISALDGVAEAFF.

This sequence joins TRBV28 and TRBJ1-6; perhaps TRBD1 as D (6 bases). With 5 bases removed from V and 0 bases from J, the gap between germline ends came to 17 bases. The CDR3 length is 18 residues. From germline, CDR1 is MDHEN and CDR2 SYDVKM. CDR3 DNA sequence: TGTGCCAGCAGTGGGGGGGGCCAACTTAGCTCCTATAATTCACCCCTCCACTTT. It yields the protein CASSGGGQLSSYNSPLHF.